The entry below gives a single T cell receptor (beta chain) sequence along with its context. The length of the CDR3 is 15 residues. V lost 1 base to trimming and J lost 2 bases, with 9 bases between them. Germline loops: CDR1 SEHNR, CDR2 FQNEAQ (reference sequence). These data belong to a study of Tregs in tolerant kidney transplant recipients. Related graft donors supplied nonmyeloablative bone marrow transplants, and mixed chimerism was transient. Sequencing used immunoSEQ multiplex PCR; TCRdb keeps in-frame clones, though not all of them. The data contain 100,000 or so clones, 93% of them singletons.

This chain uses TRBV7-9 with TRBJ2-1, with D perhaps TRBD1 (6 bases). Sequences were derived from CD4+ T cells from blood (PBMCs), sampled 12 months after the transplant. The TCR was taken from a human patient who received a combined kidney and bone marrow transplant. The graft donor may have given rise to some T cells. CDR3 in amino acids: CASSLVQGAYNEQFF. In DNA, the CDR3 is TGTGCCAGCAGCTTAGTACAGGGAGCCTACAATGAGCAGTTCTTC.